These 13 T cell receptor beta chains were all obtained from the same sample, sequenced in a study of cytomegalovirus exposure and HLA in healthy donors. Primers included in the PCR were 60 Vbeta and 13 Jbeta primers. Repertoires were generated with immunoSEQ multiplex PCR, while TCRdb's copy carries only in-frame clones and drops some. This table has about 160,000 clones, roughly 80% appearing once. Sequencing was carried out using PBMCs. The receptors were sampled from a woman aged 45 to 65 in good health and CMV-seronegative.

This chain joins TRBV18 and TRBJ1-2; D is ambiguous. V lost 3 bases to trimming and J lost 6 bases, with 8 bases between them. This CDR3 has 12 residues. Germline V lookup: CDR1 KGHSH, CDR2 LQKENI. The CDR3 is CASSPNEDGYTF. DNA for the CDR3: TGTGCCAGCTCACCGAACGAGGATGGCTACACCTTC.

The rearrangement joins TRBV5-1 to TRBJ1-4; D call uncertain. The CDR3 loop spans 15 amino acids. Germline V gene lookup returns CDR1 SGHRS and CDR2 YFSETQ. Deletions cut 4 bases from V and 5 bases from J, with 15 bases between. The CDR3 region has the DNA TGCGCCAGCAGCACAAGGACGGGAAGAAATGAAAAACTGTTTTTT. Amino acids: CASSTRTGRNEKLFF.

The genes are TRBV6-1 and TRBJ2-3, with D perhaps matching TRBD1 (5 bases). Germline V gene data show CDR1 as MNHNS and CDR2 as SASEGT. The V gene lost 4 bases and the J gene lost 1 base, with 12 bases spanning the gap. The CDR3 is 15 amino acids. As DNA, the CDR3 is TGTGCCAGCAGTGTTTTGCAGGGTGGCACAGATACGCAGTATTTT. Translated, it gives CASSVLQGGTDTQYF.

The chain couples TRBV4-2 to TRBJ2-3; perhaps TRBD2 as D (6 bases). This CDR3 is built from 16 residues. The germline gives CDR1 LGHNA, CDR2 YNFKEQ. With 0 bases removed from V and 2 bases from J, the gap between germline ends came to 12 bases. The CDR3 reads CASSQDPREYTDTQYF. CDR3 nucleotides: TGTGCCAGCAGCCAAGATCCCCGGGAGTACACAGATACGCAGTATTTT.

The chain couples TRBV7-6 to TRBJ1-1, with D unclear. Germline V gene data show CDR1 as SGHVS and CDR2 as FNYEAQ. Trimming took off 5 bases at V and 4 bases at J, with 14 bases between the two ends. This CDR3 has 14 amino acids. As DNA, the CDR3 is TGTGCCAGCAGCCTAGGTGGCGGTCGCACTGAAGCTTTCTTT. Translated: CASSLGGGRTEAFF.

The V and J genes are TRBV7-2 and TRBJ1-1; no reliable D call. V gave up 5 bases and J gave up 1 base, with 11 bases separating them. The CDR3 contains 14 residues. Germline assignment: CDR1 SGHTA and CDR2 FQGNSA. The CDR3 sequence is CASSILPGNTEAFF. In DNA form, the CDR3 reads TGTGCCAGCAGCATACTCCCAGGGAACACTGAAGCTTTCTTT. Full variable domain (rest looked up from reference TRBV7-2 and TRBJ1-1): GAGVSQSPSNKVTEKGKDVELRCDPISGHTALYWYRQSLGQGLEFLIYFQGNSAPDKSGLPSDRFSAERTGGSVSTLTIQRTQQEDSAVYLCASSILPGNTEAFFGQGTRLTVV.

The chain is built from TRBV7-2 and TRBJ1-1, with D possibly matching TRBD1 (5 bases). This CDR3 region has 15 residues. The V gene lost 8 bases and the J gene lost 5 bases, with 21 bases spanning the gap. Germline V lookup: CDR1 SGHTA, CDR2 FQGNSA. The CDR3 sequence is CASGFRLQRGTEAFF. The CDR3 bases are TGTGCCAGCGGTTTCCGCTTGCAAAGGGGAACTGAAGCTTTCTTT.

This clone was detected only once. The chain's CDR3 is CASSNTGFDEKLFF. As DNA, the CDR3 is TGTGCCAGCAGTAACACAGGGTTTGACGAAAAACTGTTTTTT. The chain links TRBV6-5 to TRBJ1-4; D perhaps matches TRBD1 (6 bases). V lost 5 bases and J lost 8, with 15 bases in between. CDR3 length: 14 amino acids. From germline, CDR1 is MNHEY and CDR2 SVGAGI.

V usage is TRBV7-2 and J usage is TRBJ1-2, with 8 positions matching TRBD1. This CDR3 region has 14 residues. The V gene end was trimmed by 5 bases and the J gene end by 8 bases; junction bases not matched to a gene: 10. Germline loops: CDR1 SGHTA, CDR2 FQGNSA. The CDR3 reads CASSPGDRSQGYTF. CDR3 in DNA: TGTGCCAGCAGCCCAGGGGACAGGTCACAGGGCTACACCTTC.

The chain links TRBV27 to TRBJ2-7; 7 bases agree with TRBD2. The V gene end was trimmed by 4 bases and the J gene end by 7 bases; junction bases not matched to a gene: 4. This CDR3 is built from 12 residues. Germline CDR1 MNHEY, CDR2 SMNVEV (reference sequence). The CDR3 bases are TGTGCCAGCAGTTCTCTACTAGCGGAGCAGTACTTC. This sequence encodes CASSSLLAEQYF.

The rearrangement uses TRBV7-3 and TRBJ1-1; no firm D call. With 1 base removed from V and 3 bases from J, the gap between germline ends came to 6 bases. Germline assignment: CDR1 SGHTA and CDR2 FQGTGA. The CDR3 runs 13 residues. The CDR3 region has the DNA TGTGCCAGCAGCTTAAACGGTGACACTGAAGCTTTCTTT. It specifies CASSLNGDTEAFF.

The CDR3 spells CASLGERFYEQYF. The CDR3 DNA follows: TGCGCCAGCTTGGGAGAGCGGTTCTACGAGCAGTACTTC. The chain is built from TRBV10-2 and TRBJ2-5; TRBD2 is a possible D gene (5 bases). With the DNA end fitting TRBJ2-7 better, the J assignment may be wrong. This CDR3 is built from 13 residues. The germline CDR1 and CDR2 sequences are WSHSY and SAAADI.

The chain links TRBV10-3 to TRBJ1-3; D is ambiguous. The CDR3 totals 15 residues. Germline V CDR1 and CDR2: ENHRY, SYGVKD. V shed 0 bases and J shed 6 bases, with 12 bases lying between them. CDR3 loop: CAISESNVRENTIYF. The CDR3 DNA sequence: TGTGCCATCAGTGAGTCTAACGTCCGGGAAAACACCATATATTTT.